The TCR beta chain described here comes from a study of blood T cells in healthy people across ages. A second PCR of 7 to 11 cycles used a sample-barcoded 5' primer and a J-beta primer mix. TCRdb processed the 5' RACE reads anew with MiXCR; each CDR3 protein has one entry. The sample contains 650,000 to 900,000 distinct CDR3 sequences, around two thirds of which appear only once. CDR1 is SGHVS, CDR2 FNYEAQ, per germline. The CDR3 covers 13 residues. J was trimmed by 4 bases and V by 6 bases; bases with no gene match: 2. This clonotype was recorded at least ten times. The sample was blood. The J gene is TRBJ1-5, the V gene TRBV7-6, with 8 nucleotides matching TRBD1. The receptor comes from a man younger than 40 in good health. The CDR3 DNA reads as TGTGCCAGCAGTCGGGACAGGAATCAGCCCCAGCATTTT. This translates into CASSRDRNQPQHF.